The rows below give T cell receptor beta chains drawn from one sample of a study of OX40 agonist ivuxolimab in advanced cancers. Sequencing used immunoSEQ multiplex PCR; TCRdb keeps in-frame clones, though not all of them. The profile shows tens of thousands of clones, 92% of them singletons. The source was CD4+ or CD8+ T cells sorted from blood, collected in a trial of the OX40 agonist ivuxolimab. The receptors come from an adult with an advanced solid tumor such as melanoma, head and neck, liver or kidney cancer. CDR3s include the opening cysteine and the closing phenylalanine or tryptophan. The order of the fields is V gene, J gene, D gene, clone size, CDR3 protein, CDR3 DNA. A D gene is named only where the DNA matches it firmly. Size values are once, few and many counts, or a class for expanded clones, and some rows have none.

v_call: TRBV27
j_call: TRBJ2-7
d_call: TRBD1
clone_size: .
cdr3_aa: CASSLGQTEQYF
cdr3_nt: TGTGCCAGCAGCCTGGGACAGACCGAGCAGTACTTC

v_call: TRBV6-1
j_call: TRBJ1-1
d_call: TRBD1
clone_size: .
cdr3_aa: CASQDRGGGNTEAFF
cdr3_nt: TGTGCCAGCCAAGACAGGGGAGGAGGAAACACTGAAGCTTTCTTT

v_call: TRBV5-6
j_call: TRBJ1-4
d_call: .
clone_size: .
cdr3_aa: CASSLGYEKLFF
cdr3_nt: TGTGCCAGCAGCTTGGGGTATGAAAAACTGTTTTTT

v_call: TRBV27
j_call: TRBJ1-4
d_call: .
clone_size: .
cdr3_aa: CASSLYAMGEKLFF
cdr3_nt: TGTGCCAGCAGTTTATACGCTATGGGTGAAAAACTGTTTTTT

v_call: TRBV4-3
j_call: TRBJ2-7
d_call: .
clone_size: .
cdr3_aa: CASSQDRGSYEQYF
cdr3_nt: TGCGCCAGCAGCCAAGATAGGGGGTCCTACGAGCAGTACTTC

v_call: TRBV2
j_call: TRBJ1-1
d_call: .
clone_size: .
cdr3_aa: CASSEDSGRYTEAFF
cdr3_nt: TGTGCCAGCAGTGAAGATTCAGGGAGGTACACTGAAGCTTTCTTT

v_call: TRBV6-5
j_call: TRBJ1-4
d_call: TRBD1
clone_size: .
cdr3_aa: CASRDRGIEKLFF
cdr3_nt: TGTGCCAGCAGAGACAGGGGTATCGAAAAACTGTTTTTT

v_call: TRBV7-3
j_call: TRBJ2-3
d_call: TRBD2
clone_size: .
cdr3_aa: CASSPGTSGSTDTQYF
cdr3_nt: TGTGCCAGCAGCCCTGGGACTAGCGGGAGCACAGATACGCAGTATTTT

v_call: TRBV27
j_call: TRBJ2-1
d_call: .
clone_size: once
cdr3_aa: CASRWRGAGTYNEQFF
cdr3_nt: TGTGCCAGCCGTTGGAGGGGGGCTGGAACCTACAATGAGCAGTTCTTC

v_call: TRBV19
j_call: TRBJ1-1
d_call: .
clone_size: .
cdr3_aa: CASRRGGNTEAFF
cdr3_nt: TGTGCCAGTAGGCGGGGGGGGAACACTGAAGCTTTCTTT

v_call: TRBV7-2
j_call: TRBJ1-5
d_call: TRBD1
clone_size: few
cdr3_aa: CASSKGQYVGPQHF
cdr3_nt: TGTGCCAGCAGTAAGGGACAGTACGTTGGGCCCCAGCATTTT

v_call: TRBV6-4
j_call: TRBJ2-1
d_call: TRBD1
clone_size: .
cdr3_aa: CASAHTTGGIDEQFF
cdr3_nt: TGTGCCAGCGCTCACACGACAGGGGGCATCGATGAGCAGTTCTTC

v_call: TRBV5-1
j_call: TRBJ1-1
d_call: .
clone_size: .
cdr3_aa: CASAGLDFEAFF
cdr3_nt: TGCGCCAGCGCAGGTCTCGACTTTGAAGCTTTCTTT

v_call: TRBV6-5
j_call: TRBJ2-1
d_call: .
clone_size: .
cdr3_aa: CASSYGAWDNEQFF
cdr3_nt: TGTGCCAGCAGTTACGGGGCTTGGGACAATGAGCAGTTCTTC

v_call: TRBV19
j_call: TRBJ1-1
d_call: .
clone_size: .
cdr3_aa: CASTLKGPNTEAFF
cdr3_nt: TGTGCCAGTACTCTCAAAGGGCCGAACACTGAAGCTTTCTTT

v_call: TRBV7-7
j_call: TRBJ2-2
d_call: .
clone_size: once
cdr3_aa: CASSLIGAANTGELFF
cdr3_nt: TGTGCCAGCAGCTTAATAGGCGCGGCGAACACCGGGGAGCTGTTTTTT

v_call: TRBV11-2
j_call: TRBJ2-3
d_call: TRBD1
clone_size: .
cdr3_aa: CAATDRGDTQYF
cdr3_nt: TGTGCCGCCACGGACAGGGGTGATACGCAGTATTTT

v_call: TRBV10-3
j_call: TRBJ2-7
d_call: TRBD1
clone_size: once
cdr3_aa: CAITQDREIDEQYF
cdr3_nt: TGTGCCATCACCCAGGACAGGGAAATCGACGAGCAGTACTTC

v_call: TRBV10-3
j_call: TRBJ2-1
d_call: TRBD2
clone_size: .
cdr3_aa: CAISERAGGPINNEQFF
cdr3_nt: TGTGCCATCAGTGAGCGAGCGGGGGGGCCTATAAACAATGAGCAGTTCTTC

v_call: TRBV10-3
j_call: TRBJ2-3
d_call: .
clone_size: .
cdr3_aa: CAISESSSKGTTDTQYF
cdr3_nt: TGTGCCATCAGTGAGTCATCGTCTAAGGGGACCACAGATACGCAGTATTTT

v_call: TRBV19
j_call: TRBJ2-2
d_call: .
clone_size: .
cdr3_aa: CASSSGSRDYTGELFF
cdr3_nt: TGTGCCAGTAGTTCGGGATCGCGGGATTATACCGGGGAGCTGTTTTTT

v_call: TRBV30
j_call: TRBJ1-1
d_call: TRBD1
clone_size: .
cdr3_aa: CAWSAGGDTEAFF
cdr3_nt: TGTGCCTGGAGTGCAGGGGGCGACACTGAAGCTTTCTTT

v_call: TRBV4-1
j_call: TRBJ2-7
d_call: TRBD1
clone_size: .
cdr3_aa: CASSQEGQGGYEQYF
cdr3_nt: TGCGCCAGCAGCCAAGAGGGACAGGGCGGGTACGAGCAGTACTTC

v_call: TRBV5-1
j_call: TRBJ2-2
d_call: TRBD1
clone_size: .
cdr3_aa: CASSLATGGSNTGELFF
cdr3_nt: TGCGCCAGCAGCTTGGCGACAGGGGGCTCGAACACCGGGGAGCTGTTTTTT

v_call: TRBV19
j_call: TRBJ2-5
d_call: TRBD1
clone_size: .
cdr3_aa: CASSAGDRGQETQYF
cdr3_nt: TGTGCCAGTAGTGCCGGGGACAGGGGGCAAGAGACCCAGTACTTC

v_call: TRBV5-4
j_call: TRBJ2-1
d_call: TRBD1
clone_size: .
cdr3_aa: CASSTTGEAYNEQFF
cdr3_nt: TGTGCCAGCAGCACGACAGGGGAGGCTTACAATGAGCAGTTCTTC

v_call: TRBV9
j_call: TRBJ2-1
d_call: .
clone_size: .
cdr3_aa: CASSPPSSSYNEQFF
cdr3_nt: TGTGCCAGCAGCCCACCATCGAGCTCCTACAATGAGCAGTTCTTC

v_call: TRBV19
j_call: TRBJ1-1
d_call: TRBD1
clone_size: .
cdr3_aa: CASSVGQGNTEAFF
cdr3_nt: TGTGCCAGTAGTGTGGGACAGGGGAACACTGAAGCTTTCTTT

v_call: TRBV7-2
j_call: TRBJ2-7
d_call: TRBD2
clone_size: .
cdr3_aa: CASSFGSSGGAAYEQYF
cdr3_nt: TGTGCCAGCAGCTTTGGATCAAGCGGGGGGGCGGCCTACGAGCAGTACTTC

v_call: TRBV6-5
j_call: TRBJ2-5
d_call: TRBD1
clone_size: .
cdr3_aa: CASSTGGETQYF
cdr3_nt: TGTGCCAGCAGTACAGGGGGAGAGACCCAGTACTTC